Listed below are T cell receptor beta chains from one sample, sequenced in a study of T-cell memory formation after mild COVID-19. TCRdb reanalysed the 5' RACE reads using MiXCR and keeps one entry per CDR3 protein. The data show 190,000 or so distinct CDR3 sequences, approximately 30% seen once. Specimen: PBMCs or a T cell subset sorted from them (not recorded which). The receptors come from an adult woman who had mild COVID-19 (a few samples of this study predate the infection). Cell type and time point are not known. The CDR3 runs from the conserved cysteine through the conserved F or W. D genes are given only for firm matches. Expanded clones get a size class; other rows say once, few or many, or leave the size out.

CDR3 length | J gene | D gene | V gene | clone size | CDR3 protein | CDR3 DNA
17 | TRBJ2-1 | TRBD2 | TRBV7-9 | few | CASSLAAGGTAYNEQFF | TGTGCCAGCAGCTTAGCGGCGGGGGGGACAGCCTACAATGAGCAGTTCTTC
15 | TRBJ1-1 | - | TRBV5-5 | - | CASSPSQRMNTEAFF | TGTGCCAGCAGCCCGAGTCAGAGAATGAACACTGAAGCTTTCTTT
13 | TRBJ2-2 | - | TRBV7-9 | - | CASNVPNTGELFF | TGTGCCAGCAACGTCCCGAACACCGGGGAGCTGTTTTTT
17 | TRBJ1-1 | TRBD1 | TRBV9 | - | CASSYLPGQGEDTEAFF | TGTGCCAGCTCTTATCTTCCGGGACAGGGGGAGGACACTGAAGCTTTCTTT
11 | TRBJ1-1 | - | TRBV19 | - | CASPPHGKAFF | TGTGCCAGTCCTCCCCACGGGAAAGCTTTCTTT
14 | TRBJ1-2 | - | TRBV7-2 | - | CASSLNSQNYGYTF | TGTGCCAGCAGCTTAAACAGCCAGAACTATGGCTACACCTTC
16 | TRBJ2-2 | - | TRBV5-5 | - | CASSLLSAENTGELFF | TGTGCCAGCAGCTTGCTAAGTGCGGAGAACACCGGGGAGCTGTTTTTT
15 | TRBJ2-7 | TRBD2 | TRBV5-5 | - | CASSSTGTSYDEQYF | TGTGCCAGCAGCTCAACCGGGACTAGTTACGACGAGCAGTACTTC
14 | TRBJ2-7 | TRBD2 | TRBV7-8 | - | CASSLGGRDPEQYF | TGTGCCAGCAGCTTGGGAGGGAGGGACCCCGAGCAGTACTTC
16 | TRBJ2-1 | - | TRBV19 | - | CASSEWTHTINNEQFF | TGTGCCAGTAGTGAGTGGACCCACACTATAAACAATGAGCAGTTCTTC
14 | TRBJ2-7 | - | TRBV27 | - | CASSRRVGSYEQYF | TGTGCCAGCAGCCGACGGGTGGGCTCCTACGAGCAGTACTTC
15 | TRBJ2-5 | - | TRBV5-4 | few | CASSGGKRPQETQYF | TGTGCCAGCAGCGGGGGAAAAAGACCGCAAGAGACCCAGTACTTC
11 | TRBJ2-1 | TRBD2 | TRBV20-1 | - | CSASSSGDRFF | TGCAGTGCTAGCTCTAGCGGAGACAGGTTCTTC
14 | TRBJ2-4 | - | TRBV6-1 | - | CASSERGRGNIQYF | TGTGCCAGCAGTGAGAGGGGTAGAGGAAACATTCAGTACTTC
14 | TRBJ1-4 | TRBD1 | TRBV5-1 | - | CASSAGQINEKLFF | TGCGCCAGCAGCGCGGGACAGATTAATGAAAAACTGTTTTTT
12 | TRBJ2-5 | - | TRBV4-3 | many | CARPRGKETQYF | TGCGCCCGCCCAAGGGGTAAAGAGACCCAGTACTTC
13 | TRBJ2-3 | - | TRBV29-1 | few | CSAVNRGTDTQYF | TGCAGCGCCGTAAACAGGGGCACAGATACGCAGTATTTT
15 | TRBJ2-5 | TRBD2 | TRBV13 | few | CASSLLAGRQETQYF | TGTGCCAGCAGCTTATTAGCGGGCAGGCAAGAGACCCAGTACTTC
13 | TRBJ2-3 | - | TRBV3-1 | once | CASRTRGTDTQYF | TGTGCCAGCAGAACCAGGGGAACAGATACGCAGTATTTT
14 | TRBJ1-5 | - | TRBV18 | - | CASSPQGTMQPQHF | TGTGCCAGCTCACCACAGGGTACGATGCAGCCCCAGCATTTT
12 | TRBJ2-1 | - | TRBV7-9 | few | CASSLGWEEQFF | TGTGCCAGCAGCTTGGGCTGGGAGGAGCAGTTCTTC
18 | TRBJ2-7 | - | TRBV6-2/TRBV6-3 | - | CASSYLTLGAHGSYEQYF | TGTGCCAGCAGTTACCTGACTTTAGGGGCCCACGGCTCCTACGAGCAGTACTTC
11 | TRBJ1-1 | - | TRBV29-1 | few | CSASQRTEAFF | TGCAGCGCCTCACAAAGGACTGAAGCTTTCTTT
14 | TRBJ2-7 | - | TRBV12-3/TRBV12-4 | few | CASSLEDSPYEQYF | TGTGCCAGCAGTTTAGAGGACAGCCCCTACGAGCAGTACTTC
13 | TRBJ2-3 | - | TRBV7-9 | - | CASSLRRADTQYF | TGTGCCAGCAGCTTAAGGAGGGCAGATACGCAGTATTTT
17 | TRBJ1-5 | - | TRBV4-1 | - | CASSQLPTGIGTQPQHF | TGCGCCAGCAGCCAGTTACCCACAGGGATAGGGACTCAGCCCCAGCATTTT
12 | TRBJ2-3 | - | TRBV29-1 | - | CSFAGTTDTQYF | TGCAGCTTTGCGGGAACCACAGATACGCAGTATTTT
11 | TRBJ2-1 | - | TRBV5-1 | many | CAGGRLHEQFF | TGCGCCGGAGGACGTCTCCATGAGCAGTTCTTC
14 | TRBJ2-1 | - | TRBV12-3/TRBV12-4 | few | CASNGLGGNNEQFF | TGTGCCAGCAATGGACTAGGGGGAAACAATGAGCAGTTCTTC
16 | TRBJ1-5 | - | TRBV2 | once | CASSEVEGGSNQPQHF | TGTGCCAGCAGTGAGGTAGAGGGGGGGAGCAATCAGCCCCAGCATTTT
17 | TRBJ2-3 | TRBD2 | TRBV5-1 | - | CASSPLAGGPGTDTQYF | TGCGCCAGCAGCCCACTAGCGGGGGGGCCTGGCACAGATACGCAGTATTTT
13 | TRBJ2-1 | - | TRBV12-3/TRBV12-4 | few | CASTRDSYNEQFF | TGTGCCAGCACCCGGGATTCGTACAATGAGCAGTTCTTC
16 | TRBJ1-5 | TRBD1 | TRBV6-2/TRBV6-3 | - | CASSLSRQGGYQPQHF | TGTGCCAGCAGTCTAAGCCGACAGGGGGGGTATCAGCCCCAGCATTTT
13 | TRBJ2-7 | TRBD1 | TRBV20-1 | few | CSASWGQGYEQYF | TGCAGTGCTAGTTGGGGACAGGGCTACGAGCAGTACTTC
16 | TRBJ2-4 | - | TRBV12-3/TRBV12-4 | - | CASSRHDGGAKNIQYF | TGTGCCAGCAGTCGCCACGATGGGGGGGCCAAAAACATTCAGTACTTC
12 | TRBJ1-2 | - | TRBV7-2 | - | CASSLTRDGYTF | TGTGCCAGCAGCTTAACCAGGGATGGCTACACCTTC
14 | TRBJ2-7 | TRBD1 | TRBV12-3/TRBV12-4 | few | CASSSRDSPYEQYF | TGTGCCAGCAGTTCCCGGGACAGTCCCTACGAGCAGTACTTC
15 | TRBJ1-2 | - | TRBV18 | - | CASSPRAGDPYGYTF | TGTGCCAGCTCACCACGGGCAGGGGATCCCTATGGCTACACCTTC
14 | TRBJ1-4 | TRBD1 | TRBV7-9 | - | CATQGGASNEKLFF | TGTGCTACCCAAGGGGGCGCGTCTAATGAAAAACTGTTTTTT
13 | TRBJ2-7 | TRBD1 | TRBV15 | - | CATSSNRGSEQYF | TGTGCCACCAGCAGTAACAGGGGAAGCGAGCAGTACTTC
14 | TRBJ2-1 | - | TRBV12-3/TRBV12-4 | - | CASTDGGTYNEQFF | TGTGCCAGCACCGACGGCGGGACCTACAATGAGCAGTTCTTC